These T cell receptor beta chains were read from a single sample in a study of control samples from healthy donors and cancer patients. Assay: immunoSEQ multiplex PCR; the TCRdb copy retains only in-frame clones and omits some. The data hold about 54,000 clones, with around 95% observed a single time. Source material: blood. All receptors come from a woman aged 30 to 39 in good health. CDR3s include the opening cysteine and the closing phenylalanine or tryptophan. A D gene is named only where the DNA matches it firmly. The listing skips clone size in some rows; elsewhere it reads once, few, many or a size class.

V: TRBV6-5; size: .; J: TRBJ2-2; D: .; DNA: TGTGCCAGCAGTCGTTCAGGCGGGGAGCTGTTTTTT; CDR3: CASSRSGGELFF
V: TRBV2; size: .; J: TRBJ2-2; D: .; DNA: TGTGCCAGCAGGGGGCCACAGAACACCGGGGAGCTGTTTTTT; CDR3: CASRGPQNTGELFF
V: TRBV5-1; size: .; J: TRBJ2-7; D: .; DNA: TGCGCCAGCAGCTCAACAGGGTCCACCGTCGAGCAGTACTTC; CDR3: CASSSTGSTVEQYF
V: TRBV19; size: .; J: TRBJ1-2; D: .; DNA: TGTGCCAGTAGTCAGTACTCTAACTATGGCTACACCTTC; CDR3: CASSQYSNYGYTF
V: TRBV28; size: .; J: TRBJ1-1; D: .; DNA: TGTGCCAGCAGATTTATAGACAGCCGCACTGAAGCTTTCTTT; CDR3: CASRFIDSRTEAFF
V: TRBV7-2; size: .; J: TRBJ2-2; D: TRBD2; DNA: TGTGCCAGCAGCCCAGGCGGACTAGGCGACACCGGGGAGCTGTTTTTT; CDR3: CASSPGGLGDTGELFF
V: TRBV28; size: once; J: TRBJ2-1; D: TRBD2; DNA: TGTGCCAGCAGCCGGACTAGCGGGGCATACAATGAGCAGTTCTTC; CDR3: CASSRTSGAYNEQFF
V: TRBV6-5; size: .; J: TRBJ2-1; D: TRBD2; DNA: TGTGCCAGCAGTTCAGGGGCGGGAGGGTACAATGAGCAGTTCTTC; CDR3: CASSSGAGGYNEQFF
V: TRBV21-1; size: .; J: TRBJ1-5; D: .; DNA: TGTGCCAGCAGCAATCCGGGACCCAGGGCCCAGCATTTT; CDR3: CASSNPGPRAQHF
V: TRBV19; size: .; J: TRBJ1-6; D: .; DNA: TGTGCCAGTAGTATAGGTCCGGATTATAATTCACCCCTCCACTTT; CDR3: CASSIGPDYNSPLHF
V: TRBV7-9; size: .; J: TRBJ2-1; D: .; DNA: TGTGCCAGCAGCTTAGGTAGCGGAAGGGCCGATGAGCAGTTCTTC; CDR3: CASSLGSGRADEQFF
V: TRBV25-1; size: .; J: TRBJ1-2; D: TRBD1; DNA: TGTGCCAGCGGGACAGGGGGTGGCTACACCTTC; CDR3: CASGTGGGYTF
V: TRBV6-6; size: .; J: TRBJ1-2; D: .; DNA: TGTGCCAGCAACGGGGCCAACTATGGCTACACCTTC; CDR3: CASNGANYGYTF
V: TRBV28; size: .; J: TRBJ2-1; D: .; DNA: TGTGCCAGCAACCACCCGACAGGTTTGTACAATGAGCAGTTCTTC; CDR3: CASNHPTGLYNEQFF
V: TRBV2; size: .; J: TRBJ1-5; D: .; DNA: TGTGCCAGCAGTGAAGGGGGGGGTAATCAGCCCCAGCATTTT; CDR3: CASSEGGGNQPQHF
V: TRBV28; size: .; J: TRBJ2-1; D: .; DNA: TGTGCCAGCAGTCCCCGAACTTACACCGATTCCCGGAATGAGCAGTTCTTC; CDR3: CASSPRTYTDSRNEQFF
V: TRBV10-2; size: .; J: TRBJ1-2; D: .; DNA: TGCGCCAGCAGTCCCTCGGGGGCTGGACTAACTTATGGCTACACCTTC; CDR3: CASSPSGAGLTYGYTF
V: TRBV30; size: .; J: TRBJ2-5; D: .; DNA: TGTGCCTGGGGCGACGGGACCAGCGGCCCCCAAGAGACCCAGTACTTC; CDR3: CAWGDGTSGPQETQYF
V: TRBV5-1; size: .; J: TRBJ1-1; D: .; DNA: TGCGCCAGCACCCCCCGGATGAGGGAAGAGACTGAAGCTTTCTTT; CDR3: CASTPRMREETEAFF
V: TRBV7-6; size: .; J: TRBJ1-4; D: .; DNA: TGTGCCAGCAGCTTATCGCGAAACCGGGAAAAACTGTTTTTT; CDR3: CASSLSRNREKLFF
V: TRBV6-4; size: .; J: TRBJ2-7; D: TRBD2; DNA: TGTGCCAGCAGTGCGACTAGCGGCGCTAGCGAGCAGTACTTC; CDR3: CASSATSGASEQYF
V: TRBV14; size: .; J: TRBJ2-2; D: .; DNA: TGTGCCAGCAGCCAACCGAGCAACACCGGGGAGCTGTTTTTT; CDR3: CASSQPSNTGELFF
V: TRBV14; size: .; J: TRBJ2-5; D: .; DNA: TGTGCCAGCAGCCAAGAATTTGAGGGAGGTCCCCAAGAGACCCAGTACTTC; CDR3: CASSQEFEGGPQETQYF
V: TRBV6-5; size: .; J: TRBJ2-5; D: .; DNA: TGTGCCAGCAGTTTCCGGGACTTCCGGCGGGAGACCCAGTACTTC; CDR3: CASSFRDFRRETQYF
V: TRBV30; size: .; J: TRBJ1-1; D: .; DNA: TGTGCCTGGAGCGCCAGGTTCCGGGGGGTGAACACTGAAGCTTTCTTT; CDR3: CAWSARFRGVNTEAFF
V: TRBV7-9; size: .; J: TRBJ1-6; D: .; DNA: TGTGCCAGCAGCGCAAACAGACTAGATAATTCACCCCTCCACTTT; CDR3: CASSANRLDNSPLHF
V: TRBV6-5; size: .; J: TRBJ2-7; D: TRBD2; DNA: TGTGCCAGCAGTCGCTTCCTAGCGGGAGCTACCGAGCAGTACTTC; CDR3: CASSRFLAGATEQYF
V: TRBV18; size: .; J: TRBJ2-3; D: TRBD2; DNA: TGTGCCAGCTCACCACCCGGGAGGCGGGACACAGATACGCAGTATTTT; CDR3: CASSPPGRRDTDTQYF
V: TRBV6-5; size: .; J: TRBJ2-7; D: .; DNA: TGTGCCAGCAGTTACTCGAGAGATAGCTACGAGCAGTACTTC; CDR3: CASSYSRDSYEQYF
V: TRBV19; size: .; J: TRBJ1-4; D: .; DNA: TGTGCCAGTAGTTCAACCCATGGACAAGTTAATGAAAAACTGTTTTTT; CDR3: CASSSTHGQVNEKLFF
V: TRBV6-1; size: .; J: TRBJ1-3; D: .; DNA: TGTGCCAGCAGTGTAGCGGACAGAGCTGGAAACACCATATATTTT; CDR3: CASSVADRAGNTIYF
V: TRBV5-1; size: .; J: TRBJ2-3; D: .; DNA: TGCGCCAGCAGCTCGACCTTGGGCGCAGATACGCAGTATTTT; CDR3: CASSSTLGADTQYF
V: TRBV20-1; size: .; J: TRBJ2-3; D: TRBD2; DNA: TGCAGTGCTAGTAAGACTAGCGGGGACACAGATACGCAGTATTTT; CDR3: CSASKTSGDTDTQYF
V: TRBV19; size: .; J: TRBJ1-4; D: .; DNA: TGTGCCAGTAGTAACTTCGAGCCTCGGGAAGAAAAACTGTTTTTT; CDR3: CASSNFEPREEKLFF
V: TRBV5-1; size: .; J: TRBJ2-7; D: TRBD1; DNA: TGCGCCAGCAGCCTCGAGGGGGCGGTTGAGCAGTACTTC; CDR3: CASSLEGAVEQYF
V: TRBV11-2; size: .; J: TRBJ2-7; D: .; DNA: TGTGCCAGCAGCTTAGAGAGGGGGTCCTACGAGCAGTACTTC; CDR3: CASSLERGSYEQYF
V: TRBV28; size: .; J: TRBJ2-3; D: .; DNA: TGTGCCAGCAGTCGACCCGGGGCGAACACAGATACGCAGTATTTT; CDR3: CASSRPGANTDTQYF
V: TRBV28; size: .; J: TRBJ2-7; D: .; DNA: TGTGCCAGCAGTTTACACAACTCTGACGAGCAGTACTTC; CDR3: CASSLHNSDEQYF
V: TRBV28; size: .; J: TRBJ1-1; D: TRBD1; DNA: TGTGCCAGCAGTTTACCCGACAGGGTTCTGAACACTGAAGCTTTCTTT; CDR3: CASSLPDRVLNTEAFF
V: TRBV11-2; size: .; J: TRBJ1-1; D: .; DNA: TGTGCCAGCAGCTTAGTACAGGGAGGGGGCACTGAAGCTTTCTTT; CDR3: CASSLVQGGGTEAFF
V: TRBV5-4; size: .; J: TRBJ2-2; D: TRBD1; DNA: TGTGCCAGCAGCTCGGGACAGGGTTACACCGGGGAGCTGTTTTTT; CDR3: CASSSGQGYTGELFF
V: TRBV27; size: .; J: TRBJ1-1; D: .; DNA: TGTGCCAGCAGGGACACGGAGAACACTGAAGCTTTCTTT; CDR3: CASRDTENTEAFF